A single sample is the source of the 6 T cell receptor beta chains below, sequenced in a study of blood T cells in healthy people across ages. Through a sample-barcoded 5' primer and a J-beta primer mix, a second PCR was run for roughly 6 to 11 cycles. TCRdb ran MiXCR on the 5' RACE reads and lists one entry per CDR3 protein. This sample has approximately 960,000 distinct CDR3 sequences, with 25% to 35% found just once. The same specimen was also included in a second study, on T cells of mothers and their children.

Sequenced input: blood. Receptors were obtained from a woman between 40 and 50 years old in good health.

Regarding this clonotype: Mismatch with germline at one junction end may stem from a read error. The CDR3, as DNA: TGTGCCAACTCAGTGGGGGGGAGCACAGATGCGCAGTATTTT. It encodes CANSVGGSTDAQYF. This chain uses TRBV12-3 or TRBV12-4 with TRBJ2-3, with 7 positions matching TRBD2. CDR3 length: 14 residues.

The chain recombines TRBV20-1 with TRBJ2-3; 7 bases line up with TRBD1. The germline gives CDR1 DFQATT, CDR2 SNEGSKA (reference sequence). V gave up 0 bases and J gave up 3 bases; unmatched junction bases: 6. The CDR3 loop spans 15 amino acids. For the CDR3, the DNA is TGCAGTGCTAGAGATCTTCAGGGGGTAACAGATACGCAGTATTTT. Translating it yields CSARDLQGVTDTQYF.

As for this clonotype: A much more abundant neighbour one base away suggests this may be a read error. This chain connects TRBV7-9 to TRBJ1-1; D is undetermined. CDR3 length: 13 residues. The germline CDR1 and CDR2 sequences are SEHNR and FQNEAQ (reference sequence). Trimming left V 1 base short and J 3 bases short, with 6 bases between. The DNA for the CDR3 is TGTGCCAGCAGCTTAGTCTTGGACACTGAAGCTTTCTTT. Translating gives CASSLVLDTEAFF.

This clonotype has only a few counts. The genes are TRBV7-3 and TRBJ2-7; 7 positions agree with TRBD1. CDR3 size: 15 residues. The trim removed 5 bases at V and 0 bases at J, leaving 7 bases unmatched. From germline, CDR1 is SGHTA and CDR2 FQGTGA. For the CDR3, the DNA is TGTGCCAGCAGCCTGACAGGGCAAAGCTCCTACGAGCAGTACTTC. As protein: CASSLTGQSSYEQYF.

V gene TRBV7-2 combines with J gene TRBJ1-2; D not resolved. The germline V and J ends were trimmed by 5 bases and 8 bases, with 12 bases remaining between them. This CDR3 is built from 12 residues. Germline V gene data show CDR1 as SGHTA and CDR2 as FQGNSA. The DNA for the CDR3 is TGTGCCAGCAGCCCTGACGTCCGGGGCTACACCTTC. It encodes CASSPDVRGYTF.

This clonotype showed up many times. V gene TRBV25-1 combines with J gene TRBJ1-4, with unresolved D. The V end was cut by 2 bases, the J end by 0 bases, with 19 bases between. Germline V gene lookup returns CDR1 MGHDK and CDR2 SYGVNS. The CDR3 totals 19 residues. CDR3 protein: CASSEVSGQEIATNEKLFF. Written as DNA, the CDR3 is TGTGCCAGCAGTGAAGTCTCCGGCCAGGAGATAGCAACTAATGAAAAACTGTTTTTT. Supplemented by reference TRBV25-1 and TRBJ1-4, the full variable domain reads EADIYQTPRYLVIGTGKKITLECSQTMGHDKMYWYQQDPGMELHLIHYSYGVNSTEKGDLSSESTVSRIRTEHFPLTLESARPSHTSQYLCASSEVSGQEIATNEKLFFGSGTQLSVL.